The 9 T cell receptor beta chains below come from one sample, sequenced in a study of immune heterogeneity within non-small cell lung tumors. It was with 32 V and 13 J primers that multiplex PCR amplified TCR beta CDR3. One entry per CDR3 protein, called by TCRdb with MiXCR from the multiplex PCR reads. The table records some 5,600 distinct CDR3 sequences, around 18% of them present only once. Bulk tumor genomic DNA constituted the template, at 450 to 700 ng per sample. Multiple biopsies spaced far apart were taken from each primary tumor during surgery. Patients had untreated, newly diagnosed non-small cell lung cancer and underwent curative surgery. The source material was lung tumor tissue. These TCRs come from a man in his forties or fifties with non-small cell lung cancer.

Comment on this clonotype: Given a much more abundant clone one base away, this may be a read error. The chain links TRBV6-2 or TRBV6-3 to TRBJ2-1; D tentatively fits TRBD1 or TRBD2 (5 bases each). The CDR3 is 16 amino acids. V lost 6 bases to trimming and J lost 3 bases, with 18 bases between them. In germline, CDR1 is MNHEY, CDR2 SVGEGT. This CDR3 is CASRGIGTSSYNEQFF. In DNA form, the CDR3 reads TGTGCCAGCAGAGGTATCGGGACCTCCAGCTACAATGAGCAGTTCTTC.

By share, this clonotype counts as medium-sized. The chain has TRBV7-2 and TRBJ2-3; D not certain. The germline gives CDR1 SGHTA, CDR2 FQGNSA. V lost 4 bases and J 7 bases, leaving 9 bases between the germline ends. This CDR3 comprises 12 residues. CDR3 amino acids: CASSSQLYTQYF. The CDR3 DNA is TGTGCCAGCAGCTCCCAACTGTATACGCAGTATTTT.

This clonotype rates as medium-sized. The chain uses TRBV28 and TRBJ1-3; D is uncertain. The CDR3 spans 16 residues. CDR1 MDHEN and CDR2 SYDVKM come from the germline V gene. V dropped 9 bases and J dropped 3 bases, with 21 bases sitting between them. This CDR3 is CASYPGKRLYGNTIYF. The CDR3 bases are TGTGCCAGTTACCCGGGGAAAAGACTCTATGGAAACACCATATATTTT.

Sample share makes this clonotype medium-sized (0.01 to 0.1%). J is TRBJ2-2 and V is TRBV5-1; TRBD2 matches 7 bases. The J segment lost 4 bases and the V segment lost 5 bases, leaving 5 bases of the junction unmatched. The CDR3 has 14 amino acids. CDR1 and CDR2 from the germline V gene are SGHRS and YFSETQ. This chain's CDR3 is CASRGGDSTGELFF. The CDR3 DNA is TGCGCCAGCAGGGGAGGGGATAGCACCGGGGAGCTGTTTTTT.

This clonotype appeared once. The chain recombines TRBV7-2 with TRBJ1-3; D unresolved. This CDR3 is built from 14 residues. V lost 6 bases to trimming and J lost 5 bases, with 14 bases between them. The germline V gene encodes CDR1 SGHTA and CDR2 FQGNSA. This chain's CDR3 is CASRWLWARNTIYF. DNA of the CDR3: TGTGCCAGCAGATGGTTGTGGGCTAGAAACACCATATATTTT.

This clonotype came up many times. This chain connects TRBV6-2 or TRBV6-3 to TRBJ1-1; D is possibly TRBD1 (5 bases). Germline CDR1 MNHEY, CDR2 SVGEGT. V lost 10 bases and J lost 5, with 20 bases in between. CDR3 length: 14 amino acids. CDR3 nucleotide sequence: TGTGCCACCGAAACTAGATGGGGGAAAACTGAAGCTTTCTTT. Its translation: CATETRWGKTEAFF.

A few counts support this clonotype. The rearrangement uses TRBV10-3 and TRBJ2-1; TRBD1 agrees at 8 bases. The CDR3 runs 14 residues. The V and J ends lost 7 bases and 3 bases, in that order; junction bases with no gene match: 5. Per the germline V gene, CDR1 is ENHRY and CDR2 is SYGVKD. DNA of the CDR3: TGTGCCATCAAGGGACAGGCTAACTACAATGAGCAGTTCTTC. It specifies CAIKGQANYNEQFF.

At least ten counts were recorded for this clonotype. The chain links TRBV6-2 or TRBV6-3 to TRBJ2-1; the D is unclear. CDR1 and CDR2 (germline): MNHEY, SVGEGT. This CDR3 comprises 12 residues. Trimming stripped 5 bases from V and 4 bases from J, with 6 bases between. The CDR3 here is CASSLGYNEQFF. The CDR3 DNA sequence: TGTGCCAGCAGTCTCGGATACAATGAGCAGTTCTTC.

This clonotype is categorized as medium-sized (0.01 to 0.1%). The chain joins TRBV20-1 to TRBJ1-5; a weak D match, TRBD1 (5 bases). Germline-derived CDR1 and CDR2 are DFQATT and SNEGSKA (reference sequence). CDR3 length: 13 amino acids. Trimming removed 5 bases at V and 2 bases at J, with 10 bases between. CDR3 DNA sequence: TGCAGTGCTTGGGACGGCCGCAATCAGCCCCAGCATTTT. Encoded protein: CSAWDGRNQPQHF.